This passage covers 2 T cell receptor beta chains from one sample sequenced in a study of blood T cell repertoires in COVID-19. Data came from immunoSEQ multiplex PCR; TCRdb stores just in-frame clones and leaves some out. The repertoire holds approximately 230,000 clones, with about 80% as singletons. The sample was PBMCs or T cells enriched from blood (not recorded which). Receptor source: a man aged 35 to 55 who had recovered from COVID-19.

On this clone itself: The same CDR3 can be traced to other DNA sequences in this sample. This rearrangement joins TRBV5-1 to TRBJ1-1; possibly TRBD1 for D (5 bases). Per germline, CDR1 SGHRS and CDR2 YFSETQ. The CDR3 is 14 residues long. The V end lost 4 bases, the J end lost 0 bases, and 10 bases lay between the germline ends. As DNA, the CDR3 is TGCGCCAGCAGCCTGTTGACAGTGAACACTGAAGCTTTCTTT. This encodes CASSLLTVNTEAFF.

V is TRBV27 and J is TRBJ1-1; TRBD1 is a possible D gene (6 bases). The V and J ends lost 3 bases and 7 bases respectively, with 12 bases between them. CDR3 length equals 13 residues. The germline CDR1 and CDR2 sequences are MNHEY and SMNVEV (reference sequence). CDR3 loop: CASSFHGGLEAFF. The CDR3 coding sequence is TGTGCCAGCAGTTTCCACGGGGGGCTTGAAGCTTTCTTT.